Below, 19 T cell receptor beta chains from the same sample are listed, as sequenced in a study of neoadjuvant nivolumab and ipilimumab in lung cancer. The assay was immunoSEQ multiplex PCR, and TCRdb's table has in-frame clones only and misses some. The table shows about 30,000 clones, with more than 85% occurring only once. Sequencing used peripheral blood, obtained after neoadjuvant nivolumab, alone or with ipilimumab, at or shortly before surgery. These receptors all come from an adult with non-small cell lung cancer.

The chain uses TRBV7-2 and TRBJ1-3; tentatively, D is TRBD1 (5 bases). The CDR3 length is 15 residues. The V gene lost 6 bases and the J gene lost 4 bases, with 16 bases spanning the gap. Per the germline V gene, CDR1 is SGHTA and CDR2 is FQGNSA. The CDR3 DNA follows: TGTGCCAGCAGGCACTCAGGGTCCCTGGGAAACACCATATATTTT. Its protein is CASRHSGSLGNTIYF.

The genes are TRBV25-1 and TRBJ1-2; 7 bases fit TRBD1. The CDR3 extends over 15 amino acids. J gave up 4 bases and V 4 bases, and 9 bases lay outside the gene matches. Per germline, CDR1 MGHDK and CDR2 SYGVNS. The CDR3 reads CASSGQGGGGYGYTF. The CDR3 DNA reads TGTGCCAGCAGTGGCCAGGGGGGTGGCGGCTATGGCTACACCTTC.

The rearrangement links TRBV4-2 to TRBJ2-3; 7 bases are a match to TRBD2. After removal of 4 bases from V and 5 bases from J, the junction contained 12 bases not matched to a gene. This CDR3 region has 16 residues. The germline V gene has CDR1 LGHNA and CDR2 YNFKEQ. This CDR3 is CASSPSAGVGEDTQYF. The CDR3 DNA is TGTGCCAGCAGCCCCTCGGCGGGAGTGGGAGAAGATACGCAGTATTTT.

The gene calls are TRBV5-1 and TRBJ2-1; possibly TRBD2 for D (5 bases). This CDR3 comprises 14 residues. V was clipped by 2 bases and J by 6 bases, with 12 bases between them. Per the germline V gene, CDR1 is SGHRS and CDR2 is YFSETQ. The CDR3 here is CASSLRGNANEQFF. CDR3 DNA: TGCGCCAGCAGCTTACGGGGAAACGCCAATGAGCAGTTCTTC.

The chain couples TRBV9 to TRBJ1-4, with 8 bases matching TRBD1. The germline V gene encodes CDR1 SGDLS and CDR2 YYNGEE. Trimming took 4 bases from V and 12 from J; bases not matched to a gene: 5. The CDR3 consists of 12 residues. The CDR3 DNA follows: TGTGCCAGCAGCTCAAGACAGGGGCAACTGTTTTTT. It is translated as CASSSRQGQLFF.

The rearrangement links TRBV10-3 to TRBJ1-1; no reliable D call. Trimming stripped 0 bases from V and 3 bases from J, with 8 bases between. Germline CDR1 ENHRY, CDR2 SYGVKD. The CDR3 consists of 14 residues. For the CDR3, the DNA is TGTGCCATCAGTGAGTCGTCTGGTGACACTGAAGCTTTCTTT. Translated, it gives CAISESSGDTEAFF.

The chain has TRBV5-4 and TRBJ2-3; the D gene could be TRBD1 or TRBD2 (6 bases each). V lost 2 bases and J 7 bases, leaving 20 bases between the germline ends. Germline lookup yields CDR1 SGHNT and CDR2 YYREEE (reference sequence). The CDR3 totals 16 residues. The CDR3 spells CASSFGGPHLENTQYF. The CDR3 DNA sequence: TGTGCCAGCAGCTTTGGGGGGCCGCACCTTGAAAATACGCAGTATTTT.

This rearrangement joins TRBV7-3 to TRBJ2-3, with no clear D. The CDR3 totals 16 residues. The germline V gene encodes CDR1 SGHTA and CDR2 FQGTGA. V lost 2 bases to trimming and J lost 1 base, with 13 bases between them. CDR3 protein: CASSLLGTSGTDTQYF. The DNA for the CDR3 is TGTGCCAGCAGCTTATTAGGAACAAGCGGCACAGATACGCAGTATTTT.

This chain uses TRBV4-1 with TRBJ1-2; D unclear. Germline CDR1 is MGHRA and CDR2 is YSYEKL. The length of the CDR3 is 15 residues. With 1 base removed from V and 4 bases from J, the gap between germline ends came to 13 bases. The CDR3 bases are TGCGCCAGCAGCCAAGGCACAATGAACCCCTATGGCTACACCTTC. Its translation is CASSQGTMNPYGYTF.

The CDR3 is CASSSDRGNEQFF. The CDR3 DNA follows: TGTGCCAGCAGCTCGGACCGCGGCAATGAGCAGTTCTTC. The rearrangement uses TRBV11-2 and TRBJ2-1; no clear D gene. V was cut by 4 bases and J by 6 bases, with 10 bases left in between. The CDR3 consists of 13 residues. Germline V gene sequence: CDR1 SGHAT, CDR2 FQNNGV.

The chain links TRBV6-1 to TRBJ2-2; TRBD1 matches at 10 bases. The CDR3 spans 16 residues. CDR1 and CDR2 (germline): MNHNS, SASEGT. The V gene end was trimmed by 4 bases and the J gene end by 4 bases; junction bases not matched to a gene: 6. The CDR3, as DNA: TGTGCCAGCAGTGCAGGGACAGGGGACCCCACCGGGGAGCTGTTTTTT. This translates into CASSAGTGDPTGELFF.

The chain employs TRBV20-1 and TRBJ1-1; D unclear. Trimming left V 7 bases short and J 1 base short, with 7 bases between. Per the germline V gene, CDR1 is DFQATT and CDR2 is SNEGSKA (reference sequence). The CDR3 is 11 amino acids. CDR3 nucleotide sequence: TGCAGTGTGGTACGGAACACTGAAGCTTTCTTT. Translation gives CSVVRNTEAFF.

The chain has TRBV7-2 and TRBJ2-1; no firm D call. Trimming removed 6 bases from V and 0 bases from J, with 12 bases in between. The CDR3 consists of 15 residues. Germline CDR1 reads SGHTA; CDR2 reads FQGNSA. The DNA for the CDR3 is TGTGCCAGCAGTTCGACTCCCAGCTCCTACAATGAGCAGTTCTTC. The encoded protein is CASSSTPSSYNEQFF.

The chain combines TRBV7-3 with TRBJ2-2, with D unresolved. The CDR3 runs 15 residues. V lost 10 bases to trimming and J lost 0 bases, with 15 bases between them. CDR1 and CDR2 (germline): SGHTA, FQGTGA. Here the CDR3 DNA reads TGTGCCACCCAACAGTCGAACTCGAACACCGGGGAGCTGTTTTTT. It yields the protein CATQQSNSNTGELFF.

The chain joins TRBV11-2 to TRBJ1-5; 11 nucleotides align to TRBD1. This CDR3 has 15 residues. Germline CDR1 and CDR2: SGHAT and FQNNGV. Germline trimming cut 1 base from V and 7 bases from J; bases unmatched to any gene: 3. CDR3 protein: CASSLGTGGFQPQHF. Written as DNA, the CDR3 is TGTGCCAGCAGCTTAGGGACAGGGGGCTTCCAGCCCCAGCATTTT.

The chain recombines TRBV13 with TRBJ1-4; 7 bases map to TRBD1. Germline lookup yields CDR1 PRHDT and CDR2 FYEKMQ (reference sequence). The trim removed 3 bases at V and 7 bases at J, leaving 8 bases unmatched. This CDR3 spans 15 amino acids. CDR3 bases: TGTGCCAGCAGCTTGAGGGGGCCCGTGGGTGAAAAACTGTTTTTT. Translating gives CASSLRGPVGEKLFF.

The chain uses TRBV5-1 and TRBJ2-2; 13 positions agree with TRBD2. Germline-derived CDR1 and CDR2 are SGHRS and YFSETQ. This CDR3 is built from 16 residues. The V and J ends lost 0 bases and 4 bases, in that order; junction bases with no gene match: 0. The chain's CDR3 is CASSLGLAGGTGELFF. The CDR3 coding sequence is TGCGCCAGCAGCTTGGGACTAGCGGGAGGCACCGGGGAGCTGTTTTTT.

The chain has TRBV28 and TRBJ2-7; 9 nucleotides agree with TRBD1. With V trimmed by 4 bases and J by 4 bases, 5 bases remained unmatched. The germline V gene encodes CDR1 MDHEN and CDR2 SYDVKM. The CDR3 contains 14 residues. This chain's CDR3 is CASSSRQGGYEQYF. The CDR3 region has the DNA TGTGCCAGCAGTTCCAGACAGGGGGGATACGAGCAGTACTTC.

The V and J genes are TRBV10-2 and TRBJ2-5, with 7 positions matching TRBD1. Germline loops: CDR1 WSHSY, CDR2 SAAADI. V lost 5 bases and J lost 3; bases outside the gene matches: 3. There are 13 residues in the CDR3. CDR3 sequence (DNA): TGCGCCAGCAGTCGACAGGGAGAAGAGACCCAGTACTTC. It translates to CASSRQGEETQYF.